A selection of T cell receptor beta chains follows, all from one sample in a study of blood T cell repertoires in COVID-19. Sequenced by immunoSEQ multiplex PCR; TCRdb stores in-frame clones only, minus some. The table records 100,000 to 150,000 clones, about 91% of them present only once. Sequenced sample: peripheral blood. The source of these receptors is a man in his forties or fifties with acute or convalescent COVID-19. Each CDR3 is given with its conserved first and last residue. Each record gives: V gene, J gene, clone size, D gene, CDR3 protein, CDR3 DNA. The D gene is left open where the match is weak. The size entry is marked missing in some rows and otherwise reads once, few, many or a size class.

v_gene: TRBV14; j_gene: TRBJ1-1; abundance: NA; d_gene: NA; CDR3aa: CASSPLLGFRGGGTEAFF; CDR3nt: TGTGCCAGCAGCCCTCTCCTAGGCTTCCGGGGCGGGGGCACTGAAGCTTTCTTT
v_gene: TRBV19; j_gene: TRBJ1-2; abundance: once; d_gene: TRBD1; CDR3aa: CASTPGTAHLGYTF; CDR3nt: TGTGCCAGTACCCCTGGGACAGCGCACCTGGGCTACACCTTC
v_gene: TRBV28; j_gene: TRBJ2-5; abundance: NA; d_gene: TRBD2; CDR3aa: CASSLLPSGVGETQYF; CDR3nt: TGTGCCAGCAGTTTATTGCCTAGCGGGGTTGGAGAGACCCAGTACTTC
v_gene: TRBV7-2; j_gene: TRBJ2-7; abundance: NA; d_gene: TRBD2; CDR3aa: CASSLATSGIYYEQYF; CDR3nt: TGTGCCAGCAGCTTAGCTACTAGCGGAATATACTACGAGCAGTACTTC
v_gene: TRBV5-1; j_gene: TRBJ1-2; abundance: NA; d_gene: TRBD1; CDR3aa: CASSFGQGFNYGYTF; CDR3nt: TGCGCCAGCAGCTTCGGACAGGGATTTAACTATGGCTACACCTTC
v_gene: TRBV6-5; j_gene: TRBJ1-5; abundance: NA; d_gene: NA; CDR3aa: CASRMWQGDQPQHF; CDR3nt: TGTGCCAGCAGGATGTGGCAGGGCGATCAGCCCCAGCATTTT
v_gene: TRBV4-2; j_gene: TRBJ2-3; abundance: once; d_gene: TRBD2; CDR3aa: CASSQQTSEPDTQYF; CDR3nt: TGTGCCAGCAGCCAACAGACTAGCGAGCCAGATACGCAGTATTTT
v_gene: TRBV5-4; j_gene: TRBJ2-6; abundance: NA; d_gene: NA; CDR3aa: CASRRDPSSGANVLTF; CDR3nt: TGTGCCAGCAGGCGGGACCCGAGCTCTGGGGCCAACGTCCTGACTTTC
v_gene: TRBV5-1; j_gene: TRBJ1-2; abundance: NA; d_gene: NA; CDR3aa: CASSLLGSNYGYTF; CDR3nt: TGCGCCAGCAGCTTGCTCGGTTCTAACTATGGCTACACCTTC
v_gene: TRBV19; j_gene: TRBJ2-1; abundance: NA; d_gene: NA; CDR3aa: CASSPYPRYNEQFF; CDR3nt: TGTGCCAGTAGTCCTTACCCGCGCTACAATGAGCAGTTCTTC
v_gene: TRBV13; j_gene: TRBJ2-7; abundance: NA; d_gene: NA; CDR3aa: CASSDQPGAGYEQYF; CDR3nt: TGTGCCAGCAGCGACCAACCGGGAGCCGGCTACGAGCAGTACTTC